Included here is one TCR beta chain sequence, with context. The clone's antigen remains unknown. The sample holds no much larger clone one base away, and base qualities are not on file. This entry belongs to a study of blood T cell repertoires in COVID-19 (dated by TCRdb to the early 2020s). Notes on the research overall: Samples from collaborators originated in the United States, Italy and Spain and spanned both the acute and convalescent phases of COVID-19. Deeply sampled blood TCRbeta repertoires from subjects exposed to, actively infected with, or recovered from COVID-19 were included in the dataset. Where available, HLA class I and class II types were taken from metadata supplied by the sample provider and were not determined by assay-based typing. A freely available public database, intended as a resource for researchers studying the immune response to SARS-CoV-2, is where the repertoires were released. Samples came from the ongoing ImmuneRACE study (first 160 participants) plus 1,254 subjects from 6 global collaborators. Sample metadata almost always included a de-identified subject ID, COVID-19 status, age in years and sex. The prospective study material was composed of cDNA or gDNA derived from T cells, B-cell-depleted T cells, or PBMCs. On the study overall, not on this receptor specifically: How much clinical and demographic metadata was included differed by source and by participant, and the metadata was provided uncurated.

Counted from cysteine to phenylalanine, this CDR3 has 12 amino acids. Left in the record is the CDR3 DNA by itself, 36 bases read in frame from the first base. CDR1 and CDR2 are drawn from the germline V gene: SNHLY, FYNNEI. The V and J ends are trimmed by 6 bases and 3 bases, leaving 7 bases between them. TCRbeta CDR3 regions were amplified from genomic DNA using the immunoSEQ Assay, a bias-controlled multiplex PCR. For the original study's pipeline: The number of nucleated cells in each sample was estimated by amplification of reference gene primers within the assay. To quantify the absolute abundance of each unique TCRbeta CDR3 rearrangement, sequence reads were collapsed and filtered. Productive Simpson clonality was computed per sample as the square root of Simpson's diversity index over productive rearrangements. TCRdb obtained this table from immuneACCESS and retained in-frame rearrangements with V and J assigned. These tables miss some clones; where compared with another copy, unresolved V genes account for less than half of the shortfall, and the remainder is unexplained. V, J and clone size derive from that table, while D and trimming were established from the DNA sequence. The table for this sample lists approximately 85,000 clones; 85% to 90% of them were counted only once. Around 4.7% of the sample belongs to the ten largest clones.

The collaborating institutions used their own protocols to collect whole blood in K2EDTA tubes. Collaborator samples were shipped for TCRbeta analysis as frozen whole blood, isolated PBMCs, or DNA extracted from either sample type. The sequenced sample consisted of peripheral blood. The chain employs TRBV2 and TRBJ2-3; the D gene is not confidently resolved. The clonotype comes from a woman of 80 years or more with active or convalescent COVID-19. Read as DNA, the sequence is TGTGCCAGCAGGTACAGTACAGATACGCAGTATTTT. It is translated as CASRYSTDTQYF.